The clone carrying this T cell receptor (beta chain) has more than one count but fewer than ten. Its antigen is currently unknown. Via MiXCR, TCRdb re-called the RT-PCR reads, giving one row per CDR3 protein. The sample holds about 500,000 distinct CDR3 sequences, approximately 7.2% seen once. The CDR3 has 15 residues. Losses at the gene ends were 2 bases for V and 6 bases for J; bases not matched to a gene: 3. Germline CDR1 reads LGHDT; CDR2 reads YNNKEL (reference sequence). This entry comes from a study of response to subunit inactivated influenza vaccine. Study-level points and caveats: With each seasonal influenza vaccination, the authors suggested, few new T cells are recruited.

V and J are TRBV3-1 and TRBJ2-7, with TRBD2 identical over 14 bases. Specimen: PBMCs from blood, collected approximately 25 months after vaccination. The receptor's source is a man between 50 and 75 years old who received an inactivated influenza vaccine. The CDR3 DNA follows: TGTGCCAGCAGCCAATCCGGACTAGCGGGAGGCGAGCAGTACTTC. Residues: CASSQSGLAGGEQYF.